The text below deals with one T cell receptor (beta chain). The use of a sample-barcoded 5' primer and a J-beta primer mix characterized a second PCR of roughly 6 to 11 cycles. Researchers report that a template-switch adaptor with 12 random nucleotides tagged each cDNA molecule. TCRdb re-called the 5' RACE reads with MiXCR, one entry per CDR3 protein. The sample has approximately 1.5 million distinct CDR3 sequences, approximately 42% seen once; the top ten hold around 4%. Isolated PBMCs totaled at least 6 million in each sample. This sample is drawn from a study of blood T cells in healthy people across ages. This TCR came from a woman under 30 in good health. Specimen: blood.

The DNA of the CDR3 is TGTGCCAGCAGTTACCCGGGGACAGCGTATGGCTACACCTTC. Residues: CASSYPGTAYGYTF. V and J are TRBV6-2 or TRBV6-3 and TRBJ1-2; 7 positions match TRBD1. V lost 2 bases to trimming and J lost 5 bases; unmatched junction nucleotides: 5. CDR3 length equals 14 residues. CDR1 and CDR2 (germline): MNHEY, SVGEGT.